These 11 T cell receptor beta chains were sequenced from one sample in a study of T cells after yellow fever vaccination. TCRdb redid the calling of the 5' RACE reads with MiXCR, one entry per CDR3 protein. The data contain 500,000 to 650,000 distinct CDR3 sequences, over 9% of them seen just once; the ten biggest clones take up 15%. The material was PBMCs, obtained on the day of the yellow fever booster vaccination. Receptors were obtained from a man aged 30 to 45 who received the YFV17D yellow fever vaccine.

The genes are TRBV4-3 and TRBJ1-2; a weak D match, TRBD1 (5 bases). CDR3 length equals 14 residues. The ends were cut back, 2 bases at V and 4 bases at J, with 11 bases in the middle. Germline V gives CDR1 LGHNA, CDR2 YSLEER. CDR3 loop: CASSQPGGTYGYTF. The CDR3 nucleotides are TGCGCCAGCAGCCAACCGGGGGGAACCTATGGCTACACCTTC.

The V gene is TRBV5-1, the J gene TRBJ2-1; TRBD1 agrees at 9 bases. Germline loops: CDR1 SGHRS, CDR2 YFSETQ. Losses at the gene ends were 0 bases for V and 6 bases for J; bases not matched to a gene: 13. The CDR3 consists of 18 residues. CDR3 region: CASSLVPRQGVRGNEQFF. The CDR3 DNA is TGCGCCAGCAGCTTGGTACCCCGACAGGGGGTCCGGGGCAATGAGCAGTTCTTC. Using reference TRBV5-1 and TRBJ2-1 for the parts outside the CDR3, the full variable domain is KAGVTQTPRYLIKTRGQQVTLSCSPISGHRSVSWYQQTPGQGLQFLFEYFSETQRNKGNFPGRFSGRQFSNSRSEMNVSTLELGDSALYLCASSLVPRQGVRGNEQFFGPGTRLTVL.

This clonotype was seen repeatedly, ten times or more. This chain links TRBV29-1 with TRBJ2-1; D gene uncertain. The V gene's germline CDR1 is SQVTM and CDR2 ANQGSEA. V was trimmed by 3 bases and J by 3 bases, leaving 6 bases between them. CDR3 length: 12 residues. The CDR3 coding sequence is TGCAGCGTTGAGATATGCTACAATGAGCAGTTCTTC. It translates to CSVEICYNEQFF.

The J gene is TRBJ1-2, the V gene TRBV5-5, with 7 nucleotides matching TRBD1. The CDR3 has 15 amino acids. The ends lost 2 bases at V and 3 bases at J; junction bases unmatched: 7. Looked up from germline, CDR1 is SGHKS and CDR2 is YYEKEE (reference sequence). CDR3 in DNA: TGTGCCAGCAGCTTACAGGGACAGTCTGACTATGGCTACACCTTC. The encoded protein is CASSLQGQSDYGYTF.

This clonotype was observed a few times. The chain carries TRBV7-3 and TRBJ2-3, with 7 bases aligning to TRBD1. Trimming took 5 bases from V and 6 from J; bases not matched to a gene: 8. This CDR3 has 14 amino acids. The V gene's germline CDR1 is SGHTA and CDR2 FQGTGA. Here the CDR3 reads CASSPGTVSDTQYF. Here the CDR3 DNA reads TGTGCCAGCAGCCCCGGGACAGTATCCGATACGCAGTATTTT. The full variable domain, completed using reference TRBV7-3 and TRBJ2-3, is GAGVSQTPSNKVTEKGKYVELRCDPISGHTALYWYRQSLGQGPEFLIYFQGTGAADDSGLPNDRFFAVRPEGSVSTLKIQRTERGDSAVYLCASSPGTVSDTQYFGPGTRLTVL.

In this sample, this clonotype turned up a few times. The V and J genes are TRBV5-1 and TRBJ1-2; possible D gene TRBD1, 6 bases. V lost 4 bases, J lost 7 bases, and 14 bases lay in between. CDR1 is SGHRS and CDR2 is YFSETQ in the germline V gene. This CDR3 region has 13 residues. For the CDR3, the DNA is TGCGCCAGCAGCCAGGGACAAGTCGGTGGCTACACCTTC. Protein: CASSQGQVGGYTF.

This clonotype was seen only a few times. The chain employs TRBV7-3 and TRBJ2-3, with 9 positions matching TRBD2. The V gene's germline CDR1 is SGHTA and CDR2 FQGTGA. This CDR3 region has 16 residues. With 5 bases clipped from V and 2 bases from J, the junction kept 8 bases outside the gene matches. This CDR3 reads CASSPVKGLATDTQYF. CDR3 coding DNA: TGTGCCAGCAGCCCCGTAAAGGGACTAGCCACAGATACGCAGTATTTT.

This clonotype was counted a few times. The chain joins TRBV27 to TRBJ1-2; D may be TRBD1 (6 bases). With 6 bases removed from V and 4 bases from J, the gap between germline ends came to 12 bases. Germline CDR1 and CDR2: MNHEY and SMNVEV (reference sequence). This CDR3 comprises 13 residues. CDR3: CASSSGTLYGYTF. In DNA form, the CDR3 reads TGTGCCAGCAGCTCCGGGACACTCTATGGCTACACCTTC.

This clonotype was counted between two and nine times. The chain uses TRBV28 and TRBJ2-7; TRBD2 matches at 8 bases. The ends lost 6 bases at V and 3 bases at J; junction bases unmatched: 13. CDR1 and CDR2 (germline): MDHEN, SYDVKM. This CDR3 is 16 amino acids long. CDR3 nucleotide sequence: TGTGCCAGCAGCATTATCGACCCCGGGGGGGTCTACGAGCAGTACTTC. It specifies CASSIIDPGGVYEQYF.

This clonotype has more than one count but fewer than ten. J is TRBJ2-1 and V is TRBV7-9, with D hard to call. Germline V gene lookup returns CDR1 SEHNR and CDR2 FQNEAQ (reference sequence). Trimming removed 3 bases from V and 8 bases from J, with 14 bases in between. The CDR3 extends over 14 amino acids. The CDR3 is CASSFSARVDEQFF. The CDR3, as DNA: TGTGCCAGCAGCTTTTCTGCGAGAGTCGATGAGCAGTTCTTC.

This clonotype occurred a few times. The V gene is TRBV7-2, the J gene TRBJ1-2; D gene ambiguous. Germline V gives CDR1 SGHTA, CDR2 FQGNSA. The CDR3 is 15 residues long. Trimming took 4 bases from V and 0 from J, leaving 12 bases between them. The CDR3 DNA follows: TGTGCCAGCAGCTCACTCCCTGGAGCTAACTATGGCTACACCTTC. This translates into CASSSLPGANYGYTF.